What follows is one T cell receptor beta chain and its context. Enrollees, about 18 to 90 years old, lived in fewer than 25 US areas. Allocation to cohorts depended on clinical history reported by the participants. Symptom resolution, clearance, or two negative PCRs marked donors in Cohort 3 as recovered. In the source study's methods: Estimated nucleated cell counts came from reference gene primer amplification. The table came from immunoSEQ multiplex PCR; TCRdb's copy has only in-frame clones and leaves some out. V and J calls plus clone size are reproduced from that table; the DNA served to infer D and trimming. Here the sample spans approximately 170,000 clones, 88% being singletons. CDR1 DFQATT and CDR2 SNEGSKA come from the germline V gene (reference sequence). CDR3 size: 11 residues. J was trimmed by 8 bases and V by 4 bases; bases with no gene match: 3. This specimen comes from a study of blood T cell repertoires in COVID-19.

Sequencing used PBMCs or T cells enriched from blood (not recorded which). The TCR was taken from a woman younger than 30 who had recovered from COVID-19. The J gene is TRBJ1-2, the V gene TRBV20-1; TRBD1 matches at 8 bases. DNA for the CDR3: TGCAGTGCTACACGACAGGGGGGCTACACCTTC. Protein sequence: CSATRQGGYTF.